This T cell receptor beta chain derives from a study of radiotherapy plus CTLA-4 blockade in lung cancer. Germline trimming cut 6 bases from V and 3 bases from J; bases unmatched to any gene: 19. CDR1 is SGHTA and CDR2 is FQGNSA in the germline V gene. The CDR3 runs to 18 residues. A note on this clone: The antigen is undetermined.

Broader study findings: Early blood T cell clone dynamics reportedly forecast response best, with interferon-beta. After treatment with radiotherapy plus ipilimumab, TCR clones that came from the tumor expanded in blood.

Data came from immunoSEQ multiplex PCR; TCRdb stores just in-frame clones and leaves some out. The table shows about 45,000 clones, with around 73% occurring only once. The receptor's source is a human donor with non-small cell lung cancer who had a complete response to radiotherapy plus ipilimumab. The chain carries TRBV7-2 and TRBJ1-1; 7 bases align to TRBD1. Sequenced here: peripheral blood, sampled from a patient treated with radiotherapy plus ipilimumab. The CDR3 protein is CASRRRGNRGPLDTEAFF. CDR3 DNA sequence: TGTGCCAGCAGACGAAGGGGAAACAGGGGACCCCTGGACACTGAAGCTTTCTTT.